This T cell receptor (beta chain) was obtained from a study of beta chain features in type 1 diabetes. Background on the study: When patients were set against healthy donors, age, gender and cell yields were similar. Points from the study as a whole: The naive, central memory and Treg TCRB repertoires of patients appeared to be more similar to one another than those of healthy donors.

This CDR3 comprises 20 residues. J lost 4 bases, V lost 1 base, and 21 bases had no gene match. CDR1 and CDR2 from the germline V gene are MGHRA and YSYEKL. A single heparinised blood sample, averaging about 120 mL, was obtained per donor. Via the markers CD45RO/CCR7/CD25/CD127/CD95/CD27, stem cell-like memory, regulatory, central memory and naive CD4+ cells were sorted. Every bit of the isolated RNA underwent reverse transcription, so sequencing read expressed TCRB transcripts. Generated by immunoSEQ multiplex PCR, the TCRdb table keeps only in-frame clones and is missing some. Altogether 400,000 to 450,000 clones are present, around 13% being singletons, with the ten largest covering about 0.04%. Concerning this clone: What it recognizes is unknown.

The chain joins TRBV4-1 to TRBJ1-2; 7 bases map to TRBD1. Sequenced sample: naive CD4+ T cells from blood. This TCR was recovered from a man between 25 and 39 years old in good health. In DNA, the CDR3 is TGCGCCAGCAGCCAAGCTGTCGGAGCGGACAGGATCCTTTTTTCCTATGGCTACACCTTC. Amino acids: CASSQAVGADRILFSYGYTF.